The 6 T cell receptor beta chains listed next were all sequenced from one sample in a study of blood T cells in healthy people across ages. PCR was performed a second time for about 7 to 12 cycles using a sample-barcoded 5' primer and a J-beta primer mix. Via MiXCR, TCRdb re-called the 5' RACE reads, giving one row per CDR3 protein. The top ten hold around a quarter of the sample, which has around 800,000 distinct CDR3 sequences, 55% to 65% seen once. The sample taken for sequencing was blood. The receptors here all came from a man under 40 in good health.

The chain recombines TRBV29-1 with TRBJ1-1; D is perhaps TRBD1 (5 bases). V shed 7 bases and J shed 1 base, with 13 bases lying between them. CDR1 and CDR2 from the germline V gene are SQVTM and ANQGSEA. The CDR3 extends over 13 amino acids. CDR3 loop: CSAPGRENTEAFF. As DNA, the CDR3 is TGCAGCGCCCCGGGACGGGAGAACACTGAAGCTTTCTTT.

V usage is TRBV12-3 or TRBV12-4 and J usage is TRBJ2-1; 11 bases map to TRBD1. V shed 7 bases and J 9 bases; nucleotides not matched to a gene: 8. The CDR3 is made up of 14 amino acids. CDR3 protein: CASTSGTGGIEQFF. The DNA for the CDR3 is TGTGCCAGCACCTCCGGGACAGGGGGTATTGAGCAGTTCTTC.

This clonotype was picked up a small number of times. The rearrangement uses TRBV11-2 and TRBJ2-3, with a tentative D call TRBD2 (5 bases). Trimming shortened V by 5 bases and J by 5 bases, and 17 bases separated the two germline ends. CDR1 is SGHAT, CDR2 FQNNGV, per germline. This CDR3 contains 15 residues. The CDR3 sequence: CASSPNPGTKDTQYF. The CDR3 DNA reads as TGTGCCAGCAGCCCGAACCCGGGAACTAAAGATACGCAGTATTTT.

The chain links TRBV27 to TRBJ2-3; D ambiguous. V lost 5 bases and J lost 6, with 15 bases in between. CDR1 and CDR2 from the germline V gene are MNHEY and SMNVEV (reference sequence). This CDR3 contains 14 residues. CDR3 loop: CASSPRLPPDTQYF. The DNA for the CDR3 is TGTGCCAGCAGTCCCCGGCTACCACCCGATACGCAGTATTTT.

The rearrangement links TRBV7-2 to TRBJ2-7, with 9 positions matching TRBD2. Germline CDR1 is SGHTA and CDR2 is FQGNSA. This CDR3 comprises 16 residues. V was pared by 1 base and J by 0 bases, with 4 bases of the junction left unmatched. CDR3 DNA: TGTGCCAGCAGCTTAGTGAGCGGGGGGACCTCCTACGAGCAGTACTTC. Protein: CASSLVSGGTSYEQYF.

The V and J genes are TRBV10-3 and TRBJ2-1; 11 bases agree with TRBD2. The assigned J gene may be wrong: the sequence end matches TRBJ2-7 better. This CDR3 contains 19 residues. Germline-derived CDR1 and CDR2 are ENHRY and SYGVKD. The CDR3 is CAISVQGPGLAAPPNEQYF. The CDR3 coding sequence is TGTGCCATCAGTGTTCAGGGGCCGGGACTAGCGGCGCCGCCGAACGAGCAGTACTTC.